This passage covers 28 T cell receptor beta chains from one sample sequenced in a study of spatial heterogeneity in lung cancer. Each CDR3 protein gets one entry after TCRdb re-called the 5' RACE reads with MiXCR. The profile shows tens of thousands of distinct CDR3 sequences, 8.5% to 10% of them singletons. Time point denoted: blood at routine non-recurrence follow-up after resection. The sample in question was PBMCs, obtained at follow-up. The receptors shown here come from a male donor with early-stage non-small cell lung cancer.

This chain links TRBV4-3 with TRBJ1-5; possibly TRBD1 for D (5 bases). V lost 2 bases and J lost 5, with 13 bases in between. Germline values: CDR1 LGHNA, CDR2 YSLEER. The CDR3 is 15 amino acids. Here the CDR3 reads CASSQSSTGHQPQHF. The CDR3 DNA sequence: TGCGCCAGCAGCCAATCCTCGACGGGACATCAGCCCCAGCATTTT.

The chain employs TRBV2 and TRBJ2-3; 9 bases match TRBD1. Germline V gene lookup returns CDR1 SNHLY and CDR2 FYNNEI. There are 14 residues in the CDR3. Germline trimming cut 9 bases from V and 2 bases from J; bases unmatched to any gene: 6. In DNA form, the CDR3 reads TGTGCCAGTTTGGGGGACAGGGACACAGATACGCAGTATTTT. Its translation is CASLGDRDTDTQYF.

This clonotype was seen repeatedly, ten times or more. The chain's CDR3 is CASRGLAENTGELFF. For the CDR3, the DNA is TGCGCCAGCAGGGGACTAGCGGAGAACACCGGGGAGCTGTTTTTT. The chain couples TRBV10-2 to TRBJ2-2, with TRBD2 identical over 11 bases. Trimming cost V 6 bases and J 1 base; bases outside gene matches: 1. CDR1 is WSHSY, CDR2 SAAADI, per germline. The CDR3 loop spans 15 amino acids.

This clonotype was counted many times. CDR3 coding DNA: TGTGCCAGCTCTCAAGACAGGGACTACGAGCAGTACTTC. Translated: CASSQDRDYEQYF. The rearrangement uses TRBV18 and TRBJ2-7, with 7 bases fitting TRBD1. CDR1 and CDR2 from the germline V gene are KGHSH and LQKENI. The CDR3 runs 13 residues. After removal of 6 bases from V and 3 bases from J, the junction contained 5 bases not matched to a gene. Combining the CDR3 with reference TRBV18 and TRBJ2-7 gives the whole variable domain NAGVMQNPRHLVRRRGQEARLRCSPMKGHSHVYWYRQLPEEGLKFMVYLQKENIIDESGMPKERFSAEFPKEGPSILRIQQVVRGDSAAYFCASSQDRDYEQYFGPGTRLTVT.

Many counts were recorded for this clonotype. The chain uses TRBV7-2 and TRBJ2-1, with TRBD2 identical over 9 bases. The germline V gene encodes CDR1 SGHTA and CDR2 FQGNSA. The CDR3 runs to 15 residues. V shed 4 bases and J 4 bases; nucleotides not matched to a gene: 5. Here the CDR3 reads CASSSLAGRYNEQFF. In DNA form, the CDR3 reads TGTGCCAGCAGCTCTCTAGCGGGGCGATACAATGAGCAGTTCTTC.

The CDR3 here is CASSQLLEDMPSPRSTGELFF. The DNA of the CDR3 is TGCGCCAGCAGTCAATTATTAGAGGACATGCCGTCTCCACGGTCCACCGGGGAGCTGTTTTTT. This chain uses TRBV23-1 with TRBJ2-2; D is perhaps TRBD1 (5 bases). TRBV23-1 is annotated as an ORF whose role is uncertain. The CDR3 runs 21 residues. The germline V and J ends were trimmed by 1 base and 4 bases, with 28 bases remaining between them.

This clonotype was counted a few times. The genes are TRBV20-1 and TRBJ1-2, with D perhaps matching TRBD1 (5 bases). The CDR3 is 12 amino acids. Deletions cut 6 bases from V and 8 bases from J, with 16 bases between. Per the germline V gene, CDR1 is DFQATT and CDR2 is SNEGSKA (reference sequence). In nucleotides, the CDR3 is TGCAGTGCACAGCCCACGGGGGTCGGCTACACCTTC. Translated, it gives CSAQPTGVGYTF.

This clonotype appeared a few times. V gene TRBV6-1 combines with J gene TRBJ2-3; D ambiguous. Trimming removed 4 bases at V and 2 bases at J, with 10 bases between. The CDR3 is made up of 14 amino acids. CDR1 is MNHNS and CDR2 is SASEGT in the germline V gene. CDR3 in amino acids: CASSVWQHTDTQYF. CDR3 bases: TGTGCCAGCAGTGTGTGGCAGCACACAGATACGCAGTATTTT.

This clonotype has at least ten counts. The CDR3 reads CATSDHGRDFEQFF. The CDR3 nucleotides are TGTGCCACCAGCGACCATGGTCGGGACTTTGAGCAGTTCTTC. The rearrangement uses TRBV15 and TRBJ2-1; the D gene is possibly TRBD2 (6 bases). The CDR3 sequence is 14 residues long. CDR1 is LNHNV and CDR2 is YYDKDF in the germline V gene (reference sequence). V shed 5 bases and J shed 9 bases, with 17 bases lying between them.

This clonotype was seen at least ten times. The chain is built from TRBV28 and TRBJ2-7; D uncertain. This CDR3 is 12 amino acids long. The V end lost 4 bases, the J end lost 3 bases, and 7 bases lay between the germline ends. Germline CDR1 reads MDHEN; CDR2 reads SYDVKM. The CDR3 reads CASSSLHYEQYF. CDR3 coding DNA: TGTGCCAGCAGTTCCCTACACTACGAGCAGTACTTC.

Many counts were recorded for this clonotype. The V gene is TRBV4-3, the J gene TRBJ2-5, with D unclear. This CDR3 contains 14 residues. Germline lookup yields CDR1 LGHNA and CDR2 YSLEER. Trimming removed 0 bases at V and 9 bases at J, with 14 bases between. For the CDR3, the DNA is TGCGCCAGCAGCCAAGACGTCCGAGTGGGTCCCCAGTACTTC. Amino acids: CASSQDVRVGPQYF.

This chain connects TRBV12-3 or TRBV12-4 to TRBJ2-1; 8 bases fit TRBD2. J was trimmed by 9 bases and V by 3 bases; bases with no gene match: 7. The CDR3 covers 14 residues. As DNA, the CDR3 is TGTGCCAGCAGTTTTAGGCGGGGGGCCATTGAGCAGTTCTTC. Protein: CASSFRRGAIEQFF.

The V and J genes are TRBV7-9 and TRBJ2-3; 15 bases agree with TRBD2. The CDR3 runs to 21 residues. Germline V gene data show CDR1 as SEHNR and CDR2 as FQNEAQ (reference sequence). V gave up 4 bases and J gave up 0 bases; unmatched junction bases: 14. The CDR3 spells CASSSLTMGLAGGTSTDTQYF. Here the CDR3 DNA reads TGTGCCAGCAGCTCTCTCACTATGGGACTAGCGGGGGGTACTAGCACAGATACGCAGTATTTT.

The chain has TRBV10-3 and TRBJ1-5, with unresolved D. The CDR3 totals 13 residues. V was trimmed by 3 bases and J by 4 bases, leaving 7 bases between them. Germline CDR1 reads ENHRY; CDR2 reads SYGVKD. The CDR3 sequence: CAISEQRNQPQHF. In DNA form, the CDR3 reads TGTGCCATCAGTGAACAGCGTAATCAGCCCCAGCATTTT.

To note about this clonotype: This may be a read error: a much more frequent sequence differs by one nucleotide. Here the CDR3 reads CVSSQPRRGQETQYF. DNA for the CDR3: TGTGTCAGCAGCCAGCCCCGAAGGGGACAAGAGACCCAGTACTTC. The chain has TRBV28 and TRBJ2-5; tentative D call: TRBD1 (5 bases). The CDR3 contains 15 residues. Germline CDR1 MDHEN, CDR2 SYDVKM. Drawing the rest from reference TRBV28 and TRBJ2-5, the complete variable domain is DVKVTQSSRYLVKRTGEKVFLECVQDMDHENMFWYRQDPGLGLRLIYFSYDVKMKEKGDIPEGYSVSREKKERFSLILESASTNQTSMYLCVSSQPRRGQETQYFGPGTRLLVL.

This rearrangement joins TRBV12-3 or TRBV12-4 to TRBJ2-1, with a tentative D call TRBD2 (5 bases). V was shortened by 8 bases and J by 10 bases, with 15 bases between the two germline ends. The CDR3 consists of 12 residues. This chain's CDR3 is CASGFGVEEQFF. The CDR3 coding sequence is TGTGCCAGCGGATTCGGGGTGGAAGAGCAGTTCTTC.

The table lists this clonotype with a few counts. The CDR3 nucleotides are TGCAGCGTTGAAGTTCAGGATCACTATGGCTACACCTTC. Its protein is CSVEVQDHYGYTF. The chain uses TRBV29-1 and TRBJ1-2; the D is unclear. The length of the CDR3 is 13 residues. Trimming took 1 base from V and 3 from J, leaving 9 bases between them. Germline CDR1 reads SQVTM; CDR2 reads ANQGSEA.

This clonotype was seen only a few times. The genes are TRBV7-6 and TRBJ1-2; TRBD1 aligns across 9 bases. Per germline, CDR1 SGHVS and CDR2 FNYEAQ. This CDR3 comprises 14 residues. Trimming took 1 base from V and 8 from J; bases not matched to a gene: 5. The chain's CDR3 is CASSLGGQGTGYTF. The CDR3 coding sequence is TGTGCCAGCAGCTTAGGCGGACAGGGGACAGGCTACACCTTC.

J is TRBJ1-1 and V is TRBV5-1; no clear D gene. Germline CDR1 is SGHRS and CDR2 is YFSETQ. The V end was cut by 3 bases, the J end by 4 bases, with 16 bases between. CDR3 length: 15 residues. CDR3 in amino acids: CASSSEGSGSTEAFF. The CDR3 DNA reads TGCGCCAGCAGCTCTGAAGGATCTGGGTCCACTGAAGCTTTCTTT.

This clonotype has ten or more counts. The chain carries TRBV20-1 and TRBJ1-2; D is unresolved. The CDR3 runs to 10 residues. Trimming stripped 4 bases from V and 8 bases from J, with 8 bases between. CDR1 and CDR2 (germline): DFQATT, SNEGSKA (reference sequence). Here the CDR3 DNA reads TGCAGTGCTATGTGGGCGGGCTACACCTTC. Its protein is CSAMWAGYTF.

The CDR3 DNA is TGTGCCAGCAGCCCGAACAGGGGAAAGCGAGAGACCCAGTACTTC. It codes for CASSPNRGKRETQYF. The chain recombines TRBV28 with TRBJ2-5; 7 nucleotides match TRBD1. The junction had 11 bases not matched to a gene; V was cut back by 6 bases and J by 4 bases. Germline CDR1 and CDR2: MDHEN and SYDVKM. CDR3 length: 15 amino acids.

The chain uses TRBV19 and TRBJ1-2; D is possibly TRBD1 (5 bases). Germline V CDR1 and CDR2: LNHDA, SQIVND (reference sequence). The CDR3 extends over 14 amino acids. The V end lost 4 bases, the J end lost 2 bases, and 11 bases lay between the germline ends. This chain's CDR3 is CASSNQGINYGYTF. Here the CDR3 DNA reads TGTGCCAGTAGTAACCAGGGAATCAACTATGGCTACACCTTC. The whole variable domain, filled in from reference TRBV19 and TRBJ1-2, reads DGGITQSPKYLFRKEGQNVTLSCEQNLNHDAMYWYRQDPGQGLRLIYYSQIVNDFQKGDIAEGYSVSREKKESFPLTVTSAQKNPTAFYLCASSNQGINYGYTFGSGTRLTVV.

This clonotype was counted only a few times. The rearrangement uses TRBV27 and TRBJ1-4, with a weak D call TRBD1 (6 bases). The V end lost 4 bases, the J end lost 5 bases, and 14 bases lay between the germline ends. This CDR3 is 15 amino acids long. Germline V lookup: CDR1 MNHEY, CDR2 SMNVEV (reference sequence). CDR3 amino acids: CASSSPGTPNEKLFF. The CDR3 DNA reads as TGTGCCAGCAGTTCCCCCGGGACACCCAATGAAAAACTGTTTTTT.

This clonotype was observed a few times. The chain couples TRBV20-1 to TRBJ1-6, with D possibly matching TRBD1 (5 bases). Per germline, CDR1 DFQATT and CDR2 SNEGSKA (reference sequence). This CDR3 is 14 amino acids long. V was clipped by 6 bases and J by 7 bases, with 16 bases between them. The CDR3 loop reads CSARSWDRNSPLHF. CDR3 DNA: TGCAGTGCCCGGTCCTGGGACCGAAATTCACCCCTCCACTTT.

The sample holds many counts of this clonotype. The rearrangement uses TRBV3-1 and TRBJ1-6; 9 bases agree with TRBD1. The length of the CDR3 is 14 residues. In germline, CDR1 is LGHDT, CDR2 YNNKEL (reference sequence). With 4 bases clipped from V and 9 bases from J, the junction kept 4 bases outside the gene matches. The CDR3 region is CASSPGQGFSPLHF. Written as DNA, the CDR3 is TGTGCCAGCAGCCCAGGACAGGGGTTTTCACCCCTCCACTTT.

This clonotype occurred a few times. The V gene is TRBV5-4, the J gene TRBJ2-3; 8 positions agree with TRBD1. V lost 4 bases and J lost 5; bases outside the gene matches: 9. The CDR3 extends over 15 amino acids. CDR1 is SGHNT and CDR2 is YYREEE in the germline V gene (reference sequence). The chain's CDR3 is CASSARQGPVDTQYF. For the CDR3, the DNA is TGTGCCAGCAGCGCCAGACAGGGGCCTGTAGATACGCAGTATTTT.

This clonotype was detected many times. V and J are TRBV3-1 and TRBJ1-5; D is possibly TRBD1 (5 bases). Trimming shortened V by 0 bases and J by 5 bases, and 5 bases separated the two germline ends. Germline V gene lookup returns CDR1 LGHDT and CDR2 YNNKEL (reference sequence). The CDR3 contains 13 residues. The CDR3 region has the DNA TGTGCCAGCAGCCAAGACAGGGATCAGCCCCAGCATTTT. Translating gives CASSQDRDQPQHF.

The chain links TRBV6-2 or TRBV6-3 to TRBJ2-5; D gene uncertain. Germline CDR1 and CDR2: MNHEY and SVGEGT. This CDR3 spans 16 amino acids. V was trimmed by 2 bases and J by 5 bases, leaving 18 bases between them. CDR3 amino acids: CASSYDHTAIEETQYF. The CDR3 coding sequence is TGTGCCAGCAGTTACGATCACACTGCAATTGAGGAGACCCAGTACTTC.